Listed below are T cell receptor beta chains from one sample, sequenced in a study of T cells in Graves' hyperthyroidism and ophthalmopathy. TCRdb independently ran MiXCR on the multiplex PCR reads; one entry per CDR3 protein. This table holds approximately 560,000 distinct CDR3 sequences, approximately 15% found once. The specimen was blood. Every receptor here comes from a woman aged 30 to 39 with Graves' hyperthyroidism. Both conserved end residues are part of each CDR3. The order of the fields is J gene, V gene, clone size, D gene, CDR3 protein, CDR3 DNA. The D gene is left open where the match is weak. For some rows the clone size is stated as once, few or many, or as a class when expanded; others skip it.

j_call: TRBJ1-3
v_call: TRBV18
clone_size: -
d_call: -
cdr3_aa: CASSPPGQAGNTIYF
cdr3_nt: TGTGCCAGCTCACCCCCGGGACAAGCTGGAAACACCATATATTTT

j_call: TRBJ1-5
v_call: TRBV5-1
clone_size: -
d_call: -
cdr3_aa: CASGLNINQPQHF
cdr3_nt: TGCGCCAGCGGCCTGAATATAAATCAGCCCCAGCATTTT

j_call: TRBJ2-7
v_call: TRBV4-1
clone_size: few
d_call: -
cdr3_aa: CASSPARSYEQYF
cdr3_nt: TGCGCCAGCAGTCCTGCGCGCTCCTACGAGCAGTACTTC

j_call: TRBJ1-4
v_call: TRBV7-9
clone_size: few
d_call: -
cdr3_aa: CASSRDGVMEKLFF
cdr3_nt: TGTGCCAGCAGTCGGGACGGAGTAATGGAAAAACTGTTTTTT

j_call: TRBJ1-6
v_call: TRBV28
clone_size: -
d_call: -
cdr3_aa: CASRQGEGWSPLHF
cdr3_nt: TGTGCCAGCAGACAAGGGGAGGGCTGGTCACCCCTCCACTTT

j_call: TRBJ1-4
v_call: TRBV7-2
clone_size: -
d_call: -
cdr3_aa: CASSQGFANEQLFF
cdr3_nt: TGTGCCAGCAGTCAGGGGTTTGCTAATGAACAACTGTTTTTT

j_call: TRBJ2-5
v_call: TRBV15
clone_size: few
d_call: TRBD1
cdr3_aa: CATSRKQGMGETQYF
cdr3_nt: TGTGCCACCAGCAGGAAACAGGGGATGGGAGAGACCCAGTACTTC

j_call: TRBJ1-2
v_call: TRBV30
clone_size: many
d_call: TRBD1
cdr3_aa: CAWNRGGYGYTF
cdr3_nt: TGTGCCTGGAACAGGGGGGGATATGGCTACACCTTC

j_call: TRBJ1-1
v_call: TRBV20-1
clone_size: many
d_call: -
cdr3_aa: CSAALSWGMNTEAFF
cdr3_nt: TGCAGTGCTGCACTCTCTTGGGGAATGAACACTGAAGCTTTCTTT

j_call: TRBJ2-1
v_call: TRBV19
clone_size: once
d_call: -
cdr3_aa: CASSISGTFNEQFF
cdr3_nt: TGTGCCAGTAGTATATCGGGGACTTTCAATGAGCAGTTCTTC

j_call: TRBJ2-3
v_call: TRBV27
clone_size: many
d_call: -
cdr3_aa: CASSPPDGPDTDTQYF
cdr3_nt: TGTGCCAGCAGTCCGCCCGACGGCCCTGACACAGATACGCAGTATTTT

j_call: TRBJ1-2
v_call: TRBV28
clone_size: many
d_call: -
cdr3_aa: CASSLNTAGRYGYTF
cdr3_nt: TGTGCCAGCAGTTTAAATACGGCAGGGCGGTATGGCTACACCTTC

j_call: TRBJ2-2
v_call: TRBV24-1
clone_size: many
d_call: TRBD2
cdr3_aa: CATSGIGGGSSTGELFF
cdr3_nt: TGTGCCACCAGTGGTATAGGCGGCGGGAGCAGCACCGGGGAGCTGTTTTTT

j_call: TRBJ1-6
v_call: TRBV28
clone_size: few
d_call: -
cdr3_aa: CASSWGAHNSPLHF
cdr3_nt: TGTGCCAGCAGTTGGGGGGCCCATAATTCACCCCTCCACTTT

j_call: TRBJ1-5
v_call: TRBV6-1
clone_size: few
d_call: -
cdr3_aa: CASSDVWGSNQPQHF
cdr3_nt: TGTGCCAGCAGCGATGTGTGGGGGTCTAATCAGCCCCAGCATTTT

j_call: TRBJ2-1
v_call: TRBV30
clone_size: many
d_call: -
cdr3_aa: CAWSRVTQLNNEQFF
cdr3_nt: TGTGCCTGGAGCAGGGTCACCCAACTCAACAATGAGCAGTTCTTC